This T cell receptor (beta chain) was retrieved from a study of CD4 T cells in relation to SARS-CoV-2 and coronaviruses. The assay was immunoSEQ multiplex PCR, and TCRdb's table has in-frame clones only and misses some. The repertoire includes 20,000 to 25,000 clones, roughly 70% of them detected once, and around 20% sits in the top ten. The unexposed donors gave CD4+ T cells in 2011-2018, prior to COVID-19. After ten to eleven days of culture, CD4+ T cells were isolated. Germline loops: CDR1 SGHTA, CDR2 FQGNSA. This CDR3 is 16 amino acids long. V gave up 1 base and J gave up 0 bases, with 7 bases separating them. Concerning this clone itself: Its antigen remains unidentified.

The clonotype was recovered from a human donor in good health. This sequence joins TRBV7-2 and TRBJ2-6; D remains ambiguous. The source material was CD4+ T cells from PBMCs, cultured in vitro. In DNA form, the CDR3 reads TGTGCCAGCAGCTTAGTGTGGTCCTCTGGGGCCAACGTCCTGACTTTC. Its translation is CASSLVWSSGANVLTF.